The text below deals with one T cell receptor beta chain. The source of the sample is a study of control samples from healthy donors and cancer patients. The CDR3 has 12 amino acids. The V and J ends lost 6 bases and 6 bases respectively, with 10 bases between them. Germline-derived CDR1 and CDR2 are PRHDT and FYEKMQ (reference sequence). Clones were read by immunoSEQ multiplex PCR, and TCRdb kept only the in-frame ones, dropping some. The sample yields roughly 150,000 clones, around 88% seen once. The V and J genes are TRBV13 and TRBJ2-3; D perhaps matches TRBD1 (6 bases). The sequence was obtained from a man younger than 30 in good health. The sequenced material came from blood. This CDR3 reads CASSSQGDTQYF. The CDR3 region has the DNA TGTGCCAGCAGTTCTCAGGGGGATACGCAGTATTTT. Using reference TRBV13 and TRBJ2-3 for the parts outside the CDR3, the full variable domain is AAGVIQSPRHLIKEKRETATLKCYPIPRHDTVYWYQQGPGQDPQFLISFYEKMQSDKGSIPDRFSAQQFSDYHSELNMSSLELGDSALYFCASSSQGDTQYFGPGTRLTVL.